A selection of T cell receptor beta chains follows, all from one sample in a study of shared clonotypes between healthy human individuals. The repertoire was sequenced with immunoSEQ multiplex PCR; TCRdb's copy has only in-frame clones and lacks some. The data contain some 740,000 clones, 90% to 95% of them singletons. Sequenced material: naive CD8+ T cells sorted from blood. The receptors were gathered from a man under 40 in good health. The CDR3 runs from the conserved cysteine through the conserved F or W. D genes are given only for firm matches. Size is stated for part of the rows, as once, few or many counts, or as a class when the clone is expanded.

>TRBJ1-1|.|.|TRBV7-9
TGTGCCAGCTACCCGTCTATGAGGACTGAAGCTTTCTTT
CASYPSMRTEAFF
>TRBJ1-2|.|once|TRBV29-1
TGCAGCGTTGAAGATATGCGGGGGAGGGTTATAATTGAGGGTGGCTACACCTTC
CSVEDMRGRVIIEGGYTF
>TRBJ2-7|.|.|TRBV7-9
TGTGCCAGCAGCAGCTTAGTCGGCCCCCAGGCCTACGAGCAGTACTTC
CASSSLVGPQAYEQYF
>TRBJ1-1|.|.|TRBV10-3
TGTGCCATCAGCGCAGCAGCCCAGAACACTGAAGCTTTCTTT
CAISAAAQNTEAFF
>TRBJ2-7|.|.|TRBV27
TGTGCCAGCAGAAGGCAGGGAAATCGCTACGAGCAGTACTTC
CASRRQGNRYEQYF
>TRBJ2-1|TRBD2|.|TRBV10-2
TGCGCCAGCAGTGAGGCCGGGACTAGCGGGAATGGTGAGCAGTTCTTC
CASSEAGTSGNGEQFF
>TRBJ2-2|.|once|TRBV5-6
TGTGCCAGCAGCTTGGGACTGAACACCGGGGAGCTGTTTTTT
CASSLGLNTGELFF
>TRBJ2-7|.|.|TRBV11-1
TGTGCCAGCATCTACCGGGGCGAGCAGTACTTC
CASIYRGEQYF
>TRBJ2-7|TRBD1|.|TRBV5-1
TGCGCCAGCAGCGACCGGGACAGGTCCTACGAGCAGTACTTC
CASSDRDRSYEQYF
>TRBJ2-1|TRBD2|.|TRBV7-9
TGTGCCAGCCGAGACGGGAGGGCTGAAAATGAGCAGTTCTTC
CASRDGRAENEQFF
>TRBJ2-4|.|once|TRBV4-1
TGCGCCAGCAGCCAAGATGATAGTTTCGAAAACATTCAGTACTTC
CASSQDDSFENIQYF
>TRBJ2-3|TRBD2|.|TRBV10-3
TGTGCCACCACAACAGCGGGAGGGAAGGATACGCAGTATTTT
CATTTAGGKDTQYF
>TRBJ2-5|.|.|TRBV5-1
TGCGCCAGCAGCTTCAGCGAGACGGACTCAGAGACCCAGTACTTC
CASSFSETDSETQYF
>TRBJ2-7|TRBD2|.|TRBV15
TGTGCCACCAGCGTTACTAGCGTGGAAGAACATTCAAATGGGGAGCAGTACTTC
CATSVTSVEEHSNGEQYF
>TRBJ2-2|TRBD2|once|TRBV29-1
TGCAGCGTTGAAGGACTAGCCCCCGGGGAGCTGTTTTTT
CSVEGLAPGELFF
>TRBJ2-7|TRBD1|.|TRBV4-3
TGCGCCAGCAGCCAAGATCGGAGAGGGGGCGGCTACGAGCAGTACTTC
CASSQDRRGGGYEQYF
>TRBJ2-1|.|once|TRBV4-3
TGCGCCAGCAGCCAAGCGCTAGGGCGGCACAATGAGCAGTTCTTC
CASSQALGRHNEQFF